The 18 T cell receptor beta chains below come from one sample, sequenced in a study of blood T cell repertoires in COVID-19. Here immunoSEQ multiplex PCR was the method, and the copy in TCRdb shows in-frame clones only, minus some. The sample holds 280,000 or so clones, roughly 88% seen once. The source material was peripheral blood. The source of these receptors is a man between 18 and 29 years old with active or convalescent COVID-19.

The CDR3 DNA follows: TGTGCCAGTAGTATCGGGACAGGTAGCAATCAGCCCCAGCATTTT. Protein: CASSIGTGSNQPQHF. The chain recombines TRBV19 with TRBJ1-5; TRBD1 aligns across 8 bases. CDR3 length: 15 amino acids. Germline CDR1 LNHDA, CDR2 SQIVND (reference sequence). Unmatched junction bases numbered 1, after V lost 3 bases and J lost 0 bases.

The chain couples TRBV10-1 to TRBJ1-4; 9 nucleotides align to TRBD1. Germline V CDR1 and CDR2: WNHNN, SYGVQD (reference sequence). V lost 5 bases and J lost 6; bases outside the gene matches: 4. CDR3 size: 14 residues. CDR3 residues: CASSPDRGYEKLFF. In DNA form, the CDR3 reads TGCGCCAGCAGTCCGGACAGGGGTTATGAAAAACTGTTTTTT.

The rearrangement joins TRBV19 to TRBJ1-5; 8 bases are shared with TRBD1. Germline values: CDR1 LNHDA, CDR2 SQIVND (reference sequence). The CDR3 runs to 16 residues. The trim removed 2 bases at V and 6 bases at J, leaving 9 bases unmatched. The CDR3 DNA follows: TGTGCCAGTAGTATAAGTCCCCCAGGGGGCGGTCAGCCCCAGCATTTT. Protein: CASSISPPGGGQPQHF.

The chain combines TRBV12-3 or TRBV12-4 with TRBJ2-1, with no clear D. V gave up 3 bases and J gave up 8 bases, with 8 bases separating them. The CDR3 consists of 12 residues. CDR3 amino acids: CASSFPGDEQFF. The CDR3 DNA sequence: TGTGCCAGCAGTTTCCCCGGAGATGAGCAGTTCTTC.

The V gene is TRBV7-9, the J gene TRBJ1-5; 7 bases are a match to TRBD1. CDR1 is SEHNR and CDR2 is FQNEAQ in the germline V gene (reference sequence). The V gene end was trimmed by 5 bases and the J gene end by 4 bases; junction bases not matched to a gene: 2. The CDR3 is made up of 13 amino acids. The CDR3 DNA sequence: TGTGCCAGCAGCCGGGGACAGAATCAGCCCCAGCATTTT. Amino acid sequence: CASSRGQNQPQHF.

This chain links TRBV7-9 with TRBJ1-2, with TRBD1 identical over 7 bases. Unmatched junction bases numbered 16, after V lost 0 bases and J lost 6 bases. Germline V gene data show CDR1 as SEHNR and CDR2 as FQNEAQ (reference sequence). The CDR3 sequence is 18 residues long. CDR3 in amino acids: CASSLASGRQGPHHGYTF. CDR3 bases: TGTGCCAGCAGCTTAGCGTCAGGGCGACAGGGCCCTCACCATGGCTACACCTTC.

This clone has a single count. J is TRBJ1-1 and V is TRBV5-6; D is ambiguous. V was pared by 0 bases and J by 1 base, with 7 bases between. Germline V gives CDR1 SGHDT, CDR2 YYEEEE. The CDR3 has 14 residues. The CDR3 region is CASSLGWQNTEAFF. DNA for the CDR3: TGTGCCAGCAGCTTGGGGTGGCAGAACACTGAAGCTTTCTTT. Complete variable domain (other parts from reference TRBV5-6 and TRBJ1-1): DAGVTQSPTHLIKTRGQQVTLRCSPKSGHDTVSWYQQALGQGPQFIFQYYEEEERQRGNFPDRFSGHQFPNYSSELNVNALLLGDSALYLCASSLGWQNTEAFFGQGTRLTVV.

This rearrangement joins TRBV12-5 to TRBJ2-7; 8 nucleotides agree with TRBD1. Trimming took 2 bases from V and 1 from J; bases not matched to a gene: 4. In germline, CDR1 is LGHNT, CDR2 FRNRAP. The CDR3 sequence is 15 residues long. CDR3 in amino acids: CASGLHQGASYEQYF. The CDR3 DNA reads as TGTGCTAGTGGTTTGCACCAGGGGGCTTCCTACGAGCAGTACTTC.

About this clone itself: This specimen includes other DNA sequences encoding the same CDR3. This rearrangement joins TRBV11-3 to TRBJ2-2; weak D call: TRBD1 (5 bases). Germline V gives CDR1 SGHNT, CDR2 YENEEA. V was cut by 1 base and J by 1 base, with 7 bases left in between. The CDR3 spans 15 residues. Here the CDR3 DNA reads TGTGCCAGCAGCTTAGGAGGACAGAACACCGGGGAGCTGTTTTTT. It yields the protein CASSLGGQNTGELFF. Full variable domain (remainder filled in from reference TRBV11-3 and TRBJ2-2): EAGVVQSPRYKIIEKKQPVAFWCNPISGHNTLYWYLQNLGQGPELLIRYENEEAVDDSQLPKDRFSAERLKGVDSTLKIQPAELGDSAVYLCASSLGGQNTGELFFGEGSRLTVL.

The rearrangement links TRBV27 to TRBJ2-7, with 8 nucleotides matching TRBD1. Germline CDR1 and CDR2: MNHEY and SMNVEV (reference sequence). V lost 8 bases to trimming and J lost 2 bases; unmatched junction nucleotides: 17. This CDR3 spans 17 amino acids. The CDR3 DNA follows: TGTGCCAGCGGCCCCACCGTTCTGGACAGGGACGCCTACGAGCAGTACTTC. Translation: CASGPTVLDRDAYEQYF.

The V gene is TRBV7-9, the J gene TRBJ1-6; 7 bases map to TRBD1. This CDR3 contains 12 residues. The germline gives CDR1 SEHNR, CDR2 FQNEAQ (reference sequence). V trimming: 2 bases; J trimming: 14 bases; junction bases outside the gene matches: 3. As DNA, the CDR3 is TGTGCCAGCAGCTTATCAGGGGGGACCCTCCACTTT. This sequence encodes CASSLSGGTLHF.

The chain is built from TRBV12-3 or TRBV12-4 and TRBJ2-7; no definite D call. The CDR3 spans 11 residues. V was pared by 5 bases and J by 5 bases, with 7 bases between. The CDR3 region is CASSAEDEQYF. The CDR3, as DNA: TGTGCCAGCAGTGCCGAGGACGAGCAGTACTTC.

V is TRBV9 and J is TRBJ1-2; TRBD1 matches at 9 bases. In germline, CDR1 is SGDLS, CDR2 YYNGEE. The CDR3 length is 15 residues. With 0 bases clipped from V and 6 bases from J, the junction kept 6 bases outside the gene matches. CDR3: CASSVAGTGFNGYTF. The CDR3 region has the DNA TGTGCCAGCAGCGTAGCCGGGACAGGGTTTAATGGCTACACCTTC.

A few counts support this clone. The CDR3 sequence is CASSLDRGREAFF. The CDR3 nucleotides are TGCGCCAGCAGCTTGGACAGGGGGCGCGAGGCTTTCTTT. This chain joins TRBV5-1 and TRBJ1-1; 9 bases are a match to TRBD1. The CDR3 runs 13 residues. V lost 0 bases, J lost 11 bases, and 5 bases stayed unmatched. Germline V CDR1 and CDR2: SGHRS, YFSETQ.

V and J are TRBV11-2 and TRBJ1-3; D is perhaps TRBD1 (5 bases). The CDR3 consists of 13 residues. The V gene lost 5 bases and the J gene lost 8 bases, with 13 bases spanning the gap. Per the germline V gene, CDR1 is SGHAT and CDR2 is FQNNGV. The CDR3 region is CASSPGAGDTIYF. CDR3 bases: TGTGCCAGCAGCCCGGGAGCGGGGGACACCATATATTTT. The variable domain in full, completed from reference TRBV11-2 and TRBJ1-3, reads EAGVAQSPRYKIIEKRQSVAFWCNPISGHATLYWYQQILGQGPKLLIQFQNNGVVDDSQLPKDRFSAERLKGVDSTLKIQPAKLEDSAVYLCASSPGAGDTIYFGEGSWLTVV.

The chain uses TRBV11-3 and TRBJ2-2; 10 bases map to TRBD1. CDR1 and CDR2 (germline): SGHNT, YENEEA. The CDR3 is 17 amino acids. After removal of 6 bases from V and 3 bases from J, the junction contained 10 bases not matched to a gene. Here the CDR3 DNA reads TGTGCCAGCAGTTCGACAGGGGGCTACGGTTACACCGGGGAGCTGTTTTTT. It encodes CASSSTGGYGYTGELFF.

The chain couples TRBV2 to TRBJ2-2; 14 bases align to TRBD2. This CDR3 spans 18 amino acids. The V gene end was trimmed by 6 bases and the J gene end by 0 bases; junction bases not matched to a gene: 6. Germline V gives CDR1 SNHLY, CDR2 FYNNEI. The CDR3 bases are TGTGCCAGCAGACCGGGACTAGCGGGGGCCACGAACACCGGGGAGCTGTTTTTT. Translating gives CASRPGLAGATNTGELFF.

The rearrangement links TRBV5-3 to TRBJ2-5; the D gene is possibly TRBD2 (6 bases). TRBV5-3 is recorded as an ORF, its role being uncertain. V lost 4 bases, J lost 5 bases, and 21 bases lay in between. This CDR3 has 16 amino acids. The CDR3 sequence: CARSPGSCPAEETQYF. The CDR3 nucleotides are TGTGCCAGAAGCCCCGGGAGCTGCCCGGCGGAGGAGACCCAGTACTTC.